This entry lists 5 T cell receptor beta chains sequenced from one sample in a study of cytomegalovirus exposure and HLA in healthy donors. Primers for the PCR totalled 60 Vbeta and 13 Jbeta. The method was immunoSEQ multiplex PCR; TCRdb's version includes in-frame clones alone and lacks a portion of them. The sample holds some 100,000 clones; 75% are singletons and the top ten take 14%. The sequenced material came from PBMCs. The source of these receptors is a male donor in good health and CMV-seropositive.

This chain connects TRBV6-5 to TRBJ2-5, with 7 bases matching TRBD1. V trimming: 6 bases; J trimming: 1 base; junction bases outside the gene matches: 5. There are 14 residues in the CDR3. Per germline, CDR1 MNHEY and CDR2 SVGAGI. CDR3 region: CASRRRQGQETQYF. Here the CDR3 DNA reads TGTGCCAGCAGGCGCCGACAGGGCCAAGAGACCCAGTACTTC.

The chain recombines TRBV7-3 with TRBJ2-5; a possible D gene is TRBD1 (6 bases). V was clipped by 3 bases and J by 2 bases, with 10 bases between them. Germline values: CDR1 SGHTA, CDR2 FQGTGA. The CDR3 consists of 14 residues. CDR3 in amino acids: CASSLTDRQETQYF. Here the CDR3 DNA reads TGTGCCAGCAGCTTGACAGACAGGCAAGAGACCCAGTACTTC.

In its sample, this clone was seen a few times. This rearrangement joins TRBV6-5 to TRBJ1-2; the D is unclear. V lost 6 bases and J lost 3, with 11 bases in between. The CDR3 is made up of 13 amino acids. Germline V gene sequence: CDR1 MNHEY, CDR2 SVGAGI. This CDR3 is CASRSRSHYGYTF. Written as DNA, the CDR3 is TGTGCCAGCAGGTCCAGGTCACACTATGGCTACACCTTC.

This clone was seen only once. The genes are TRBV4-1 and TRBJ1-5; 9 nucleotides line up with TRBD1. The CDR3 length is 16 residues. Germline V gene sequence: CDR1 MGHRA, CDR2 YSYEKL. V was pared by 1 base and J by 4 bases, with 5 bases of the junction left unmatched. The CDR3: CASSQGPTGGNQPQHF. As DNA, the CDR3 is TGCGCCAGCAGCCAAGGTCCGACAGGGGGAAATCAGCCCCAGCATTTT.

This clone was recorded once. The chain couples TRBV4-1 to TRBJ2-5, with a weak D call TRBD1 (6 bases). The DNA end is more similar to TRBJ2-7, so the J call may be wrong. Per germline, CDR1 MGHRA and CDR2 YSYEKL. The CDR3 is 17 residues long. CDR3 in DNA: TGCGCCAGCAGCCAAGGGTCCGGGTGGGGGCCGACCTACGAGCAGTACTTC. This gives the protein CASSQGSGWGPTYEQYF.